These T cell receptor beta chains were read from a single sample in a study of T-cell reconstitution after alpha-beta-depleted transplantation in children. Via MiXCR, TCRdb re-called the PCR reads, giving one row per CDR3 protein. The sample has about 1,000,000 distinct CDR3 sequences, around 30% seen once. The material sequenced was PBMCs, mostly from graft donor cells, taken 360 days after TCRalphabeta/CD19-depleted stem cell transplant. The receptors were sampled from a boy under two years old who had a stem cell transplant for SCID, so the T cells may come from the graft donor. Each CDR3 is given with its conserved first and last residue. D genes are given only for firm matches. A clone size is listed for some rows: how often the clone was seen (once, few, many), or a class if it is expanded.

CDR3 protein: CSARASAYEQYF
CDR3 DNA: TGCAGTGCTAGGGCCAGCGCCTACGAGCAGTACTTC
J gene: TRBJ2-7
V gene: TRBV20-1
clone size: .
D gene: .

CDR3 protein: CASSLGRGNRNNEQYF
CDR3 DNA: TGTGCCAGCAGCTTAGGGCGAGGGAACAGGAACAACGAGCAGTACTTC
J gene: TRBJ2-7
V gene: TRBV7-2
clone size: .
D gene: .

CDR3 protein: CASSLVDMRTYEQYF
CDR3 DNA: TGTGCCAGCAGCTTAGTTGATATGAGGACCTACGAGCAGTACTTC
J gene: TRBJ2-7
V gene: TRBV11-2
clone size: few
D gene: .

CDR3 protein: CASSVAPGTGGSGVDEQYF
CDR3 DNA: TGTGCCAGCAGCGTAGCGCCTGGGACAGGGGGCTCAGGGGTCGACGAGCAGTACTTC
J gene: TRBJ2-7
V gene: TRBV9
clone size: .
D gene: TRBD1

CDR3 protein: CASSRDRDETQYF
CDR3 DNA: TGTGCCAGCAGTCGGGACAGGGACGAGACCCAGTACTTC
J gene: TRBJ2-5
V gene: TRBV2
clone size: many
D gene: TRBD1

CDR3 protein: CASSWDRGPGNTIYF
CDR3 DNA: TGTGCCAGCAGCTGGGACAGGGGGCCTGGAAACACCATATATTTT
J gene: TRBJ1-3
V gene: TRBV5-8
clone size: .
D gene: TRBD1

CDR3 protein: CASSLEPGSNQPQHF
CDR3 DNA: TGTGCCAGCAGTTTAGAACCCGGGAGCAATCAGCCCCAGCATTTT
J gene: TRBJ1-5
V gene: TRBV5-1
clone size: .
D gene: .

CDR3 protein: CASSGQAGGSQETQYF
CDR3 DNA: TGTGCCAGCAGCGGACAAGCGGGGGGGTCACAAGAGACCCAGTACTTC
J gene: TRBJ2-5
V gene: TRBV9
clone size: few
D gene: TRBD2

CDR3 protein: CAWSVPGNQPQHF
CDR3 DNA: TGTGCCTGGAGTGTGCCCGGGAATCAGCCCCAGCATTTT
J gene: TRBJ1-5
V gene: TRBV30
clone size: few
D gene: .

CDR3 protein: CASSDPTGDPNF
CDR3 DNA: TGCGCCAGCAGTGATCCGACAGGGGACCCCAACTTC
J gene: TRBJ2-7
V gene: TRBV10-2
clone size: once
D gene: TRBD1

CDR3 protein: CASSQDVASGGQPFQETQYF
CDR3 DNA: TGCGCCAGCAGCCAAGATGTGGCTAGCGGGGGACAGCCCTTCCAAGAGACCCAGTACTTC
J gene: TRBJ2-5
V gene: TRBV4-3
clone size: .
D gene: TRBD2

CDR3 protein: CASSSTGRSTEAFF
CDR3 DNA: TGTGCCAGCAGCTCCACAGGGCGGAGCACTGAAGCTTTCTTT
J gene: TRBJ1-1
V gene: TRBV7-3
clone size: .
D gene: .

CDR3 protein: CASSFTLAGGMVTDTQYF
CDR3 DNA: TGCGCCAGCAGCTTCACCCTAGCGGGGGGGATGGTGACAGATACGCAGTATTTT
J gene: TRBJ2-3
V gene: TRBV5-1
clone size: .
D gene: TRBD2

CDR3 protein: CASSFFQGLNNEQFF
CDR3 DNA: TGTGCCAGCAGCTTTTTTCAGGGGTTAAACAATGAGCAGTTCTTC
J gene: TRBJ2-1
V gene: TRBV7-2
clone size: .
D gene: .

CDR3 protein: CASSDRTSGNTIYF
CDR3 DNA: TGTGCCAGCAGTGACAGGACCTCTGGAAACACCATATATTTT
J gene: TRBJ1-3
V gene: TRBV12-3/TRBV12-4
clone size: .
D gene: .

CDR3 protein: CASSLMGGEQYF
CDR3 DNA: TGTGCCAGCAGTTTAATGGGGGGCGAGCAGTACTTC
J gene: TRBJ2-7
V gene: TRBV12-3/TRBV12-4
clone size: few
D gene: .

CDR3 protein: CCARDLGGAGLTDTQYF
CDR3 DNA: TGCTGTGCTAGAGATCTTGGGGGCGCAGGTTTAACAGATACGCAGTATTTT
J gene: TRBJ2-3
V gene: TRBV20-1
clone size: .
D gene: .

CDR3 protein: CSARTRGPSTGELFF
CDR3 DNA: TGCAGTGCCCGAACTAGGGGCCCTTCCACCGGGGAGCTGTTTTTT
J gene: TRBJ2-2
V gene: TRBV20-1
clone size: .
D gene: .

CDR3 protein: CATSVEAGYGYTF
CDR3 DNA: TGTGCCACCAGTGTCGAGGCCGGCTATGGCTACACCTTC
J gene: TRBJ1-2
V gene: TRBV24-1
clone size: .
D gene: .

CDR3 protein: CASISGGAYTGELFF
CDR3 DNA: TGTGCCAGTATTAGCGGGGGGGCTTACACCGGGGAGCTGTTTTTT
J gene: TRBJ2-2
V gene: TRBV28
clone size: many
D gene: TRBD2

CDR3 protein: CASSGAPRDANEKLFF
CDR3 DNA: TGTGCCAGCAGCGGAGCCCCGCGGGATGCTAATGAAAAACTGTTTTTT
J gene: TRBJ1-4
V gene: TRBV9
clone size: few
D gene: .

CDR3 protein: CASSGGRSGNTIYF
CDR3 DNA: TGTGCCAGCAGCGGTGGTAGATCTGGAAACACCATATATTTT
J gene: TRBJ1-3
V gene: TRBV9
clone size: .
D gene: .

CDR3 protein: CATSSKELNRNEQFF
CDR3 DNA: TGTGCCACCAGCAGCAAGGAACTCAACCGCAATGAGCAGTTCTTC
J gene: TRBJ2-1
V gene: TRBV15
clone size: few
D gene: .

CDR3 protein: CASSPKLAGWSSEQFF
CDR3 DNA: TGTGCCAGCAGCCCAAAACTAGCGGGGTGGTCGAGTGAGCAGTTCTTC
J gene: TRBJ2-1
V gene: TRBV7-2
clone size: .
D gene: TRBD2

CDR3 protein: CASSPRDALTNEQFF
CDR3 DNA: TGTGCCAGCAGCCCCCGGGACGCCCTGACCAATGAGCAGTTCTTC
J gene: TRBJ2-1
V gene: TRBV14
clone size: .
D gene: .

CDR3 protein: CASSLAIAAETQYF
CDR3 DNA: TGCGCCAGCAGCTTGGCCATAGCAGCGGAGACCCAGTACTTC
J gene: TRBJ2-5
V gene: TRBV5-1
clone size: .
D gene: .

CDR3 protein: CASSDSLGDEQYF
CDR3 DNA: TGTGCCAGCTCAGACAGCCTAGGGGACGAGCAGTACTTC
J gene: TRBJ2-7
V gene: TRBV18
clone size: few
D gene: .

CDR3 protein: CASSSGTTLNTEAFF
CDR3 DNA: TGCGCCAGCAGCTCCGGGACCACTTTGAACACTGAAGCTTTCTTT
J gene: TRBJ1-1
V gene: TRBV5-1
clone size: .
D gene: .

CDR3 protein: CASSLQPLQGGLNSPLHF
CDR3 DNA: TGCGCCAGCAGCTTGCAGCCACTCCAAGGGGGCTTGAATTCACCCCTCCACTTT
J gene: TRBJ1-6
V gene: TRBV5-1
clone size: few
D gene: TRBD1

CDR3 protein: CASSHISSYERYF
CDR3 DNA: TGTGCCAGCAGCCATATATCCTCCTACGAGCGGTACTTC
J gene: TRBJ2-7
V gene: TRBV5-6
clone size: .
D gene: .

CDR3 protein: CASSTTGRGNTEAFF
CDR3 DNA: TGTGCCAGCAGTACGACAGGGCGGGGCAACACTGAAGCTTTCTTT
J gene: TRBJ1-1
V gene: TRBV12-3/TRBV12-4
clone size: .
D gene: TRBD1

CDR3 protein: CASRHGGGTTRTGELFF
CDR3 DNA: TGTGCCAGCAGGCACGGGGGGGGGACAACCCGCACCGGGGAGCTGTTTTTT
J gene: TRBJ2-2
V gene: TRBV6-1
clone size: .
D gene: TRBD2

CDR3 protein: CASSLTSSGTQYF
CDR3 DNA: TGTGCCAGCAGTCTCACCTCTAGCGGAACTCAGTACTTC
J gene: TRBJ2-5
V gene: TRBV12-3/TRBV12-4
clone size: many
D gene: TRBD2

CDR3 protein: CASSLVAGGYEQYF
CDR3 DNA: TGCGCCAGCAGCTTGGTAGCGGGGGGTTACGAGCAGTACTTC
J gene: TRBJ2-7
V gene: TRBV5-1
clone size: many
D gene: TRBD2

CDR3 protein: CASSSKDLRHPLEDEQFF
CDR3 DNA: TGTGCCAGCAGCTCAAAAGACTTGCGGCATCCCCTTGAGGATGAGCAGTTCTTC
J gene: TRBJ2-1
V gene: TRBV11-2
clone size: few
D gene: .

CDR3 protein: CASSWTGTGFRRELFF
CDR3 DNA: TGTGCCAGCAGCTGGACCGGGACAGGGTTTAGGCGGGAGCTGTTTTTT
J gene: TRBJ2-2
V gene: TRBV2
clone size: .
D gene: TRBD1

CDR3 protein: CASSLGHFYEQYF
CDR3 DNA: TGCGCCAGCAGCTTGGGACACTTCTACGAGCAGTACTTC
J gene: TRBJ2-7
V gene: TRBV5-1
clone size: .
D gene: .

CDR3 protein: CASSPAGVYGYTF
CDR3 DNA: TGTGCCAGCAGCCCCGCGGGAGTGTATGGCTACACCTTC
J gene: TRBJ1-2
V gene: TRBV14
clone size: .
D gene: .

CDR3 protein: CSARQLAGGRYNEQFF
CDR3 DNA: TGCAGTGCTAGGCAACTAGCGGGGGGGAGGTACAATGAGCAGTTCTTC
J gene: TRBJ2-1
V gene: TRBV20-1
clone size: .
D gene: TRBD2

CDR3 protein: CASSNHRGDNQPQHF
CDR3 DNA: TGTGCCAGCAGCAATCACAGGGGAGACAATCAGCCCCAGCATTTT
J gene: TRBJ1-5
V gene: TRBV6-1
clone size: few
D gene: TRBD1

CDR3 protein: CASSPGPSSQETQYF
CDR3 DNA: TGCGCCAGCAGCCCGGGACCTAGCTCCCAAGAGACCCAGTACTTC
J gene: TRBJ2-5
V gene: TRBV5-1
clone size: .
D gene: .

CDR3 protein: CASSQITTGELFF
CDR3 DNA: TGTGCCAGCAGTCAAATTACCACCGGGGAGCTGTTTTTT
J gene: TRBJ2-2
V gene: TRBV12-3/TRBV12-4
clone size: .
D gene: .

CDR3 protein: CASSPLGLETQYF
CDR3 DNA: TGTGCCAGCAGCCCCCTAGGCCTGGAGACCCAGTACTTC
J gene: TRBJ2-5
V gene: TRBV11-2
clone size: .
D gene: .

CDR3 protein: CASSPSGSSYEQYF
CDR3 DNA: TGTGCCAGCAGCCCATCAGGGAGCTCCTACGAGCAGTACTTC
J gene: TRBJ2-7
V gene: TRBV18
clone size: many
D gene: .

CDR3 protein: CAISGTDTDTQYF
CDR3 DNA: TGTGCCATCAGTGGGACAGACACAGATACGCAGTATTTT
J gene: TRBJ2-3
V gene: TRBV10-3
clone size: .
D gene: .

CDR3 protein: CASSVGQGNNQPQHF
CDR3 DNA: TGTGCCAGCAGCGTAGGGCAGGGAAACAATCAGCCCCAGCATTTT
J gene: TRBJ1-5
V gene: TRBV9
clone size: .
D gene: .

CDR3 protein: CATPETRPEGEQFF
CDR3 DNA: TGTGCCACCCCGGAGACCCGGCCTGAAGGGGAGCAGTTCTTC
J gene: TRBJ2-1
V gene: TRBV24-1
clone size: .
D gene: .

CDR3 protein: CASSLARGGTGYTDTQYF
CDR3 DNA: TGTGCCAGCAGCTTAGCGAGGGGAGGGACTGGATACACAGATACGCAGTATTTT
J gene: TRBJ2-3
V gene: TRBV7-2
clone size: once
D gene: TRBD2

CDR3 protein: CASRGGWEQYF
CDR3 DNA: TGTGCCAGCAGGGGAGGGTGGGAGCAGTACTTC
J gene: TRBJ2-7
V gene: TRBV12-3/TRBV12-4
clone size: few
D gene: TRBD2

CDR3 protein: CASSQASGGYNEQFF
CDR3 DNA: TGTGCCAGCAGCCAGGCTAGCGGGGGATACAATGAGCAGTTCTTC
J gene: TRBJ2-1
V gene: TRBV3-1
clone size: few
D gene: TRBD2

CDR3 protein: CASSSFGGEGDNEQFF
CDR3 DNA: TGTGCCAGCAGTTCTTTTGGGGGGGAGGGAGACAATGAGCAGTTCTTC
J gene: TRBJ2-1
V gene: TRBV12-3/TRBV12-4
clone size: once
D gene: TRBD2

CDR3 protein: CAIRETQHTGELFF
CDR3 DNA: TGTGCCATCAGGGAAACACAGCACACCGGGGAGCTGTTTTTT
J gene: TRBJ2-2
V gene: TRBV10-3
clone size: few
D gene: .

CDR3 protein: CASSLERWVGGQVSYEQYF
CDR3 DNA: TGTGCCAGCAGCTTAGAGCGGTGGGTCGGGGGACAGGTTTCCTACGAGCAGTACTTC
J gene: TRBJ2-7
V gene: TRBV7-8
clone size: few
D gene: TRBD1

CDR3 protein: CATKDGPQETQYF
CDR3 DNA: TGTGCCACCAAGGACGGCCCCCAAGAGACCCAGTACTTC
J gene: TRBJ2-5
V gene: TRBV24-1
clone size: .
D gene: .

CDR3 protein: CASSLEPGAYNSPLHF
CDR3 DNA: TGCGCCAGCAGCTTGGAACCAGGGGCTTATAATTCACCCCTCCACTTT
J gene: TRBJ1-6
V gene: TRBV5-1
clone size: .
D gene: .

CDR3 protein: CASSSTHAEQYF
CDR3 DNA: TGTGCCAGCAGCTCCACACACGCCGAGCAGTACTTC
J gene: TRBJ2-7
V gene: TRBV6-5
clone size: .
D gene: .

CDR3 protein: CASNPRGGFATEAFF
CDR3 DNA: TGTGCCAGCAATCCTAGGGGGGGCTTCGCGACTGAAGCTTTCTTT
J gene: TRBJ1-1
V gene: TRBV12-3/TRBV12-4
clone size: .
D gene: .

CDR3 protein: CAISKGRLDEQYF
CDR3 DNA: TGTGCCATCAGTAAGGGTAGGCTCGACGAGCAGTACTTC
J gene: TRBJ2-7
V gene: TRBV10-3
clone size: few
D gene: .

CDR3 protein: CASSSPASGAYEQYF
CDR3 DNA: TGTGCCAGCAGTTCCCCGGCGAGTGGGGCTTACGAGCAGTACTTC
J gene: TRBJ2-7
V gene: TRBV12-3/TRBV12-4
clone size: few
D gene: .